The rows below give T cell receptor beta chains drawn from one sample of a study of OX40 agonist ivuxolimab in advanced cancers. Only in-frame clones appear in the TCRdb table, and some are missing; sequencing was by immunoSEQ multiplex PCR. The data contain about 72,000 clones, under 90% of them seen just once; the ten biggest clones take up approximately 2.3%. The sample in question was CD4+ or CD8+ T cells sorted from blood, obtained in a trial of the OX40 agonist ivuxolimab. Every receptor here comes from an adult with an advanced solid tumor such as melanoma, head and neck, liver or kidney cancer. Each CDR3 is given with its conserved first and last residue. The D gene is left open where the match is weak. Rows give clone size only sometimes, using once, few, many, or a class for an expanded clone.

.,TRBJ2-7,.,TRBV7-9,TGTGCCAGCAGCTTATGGCCTCATAGGGAGCAGTACTTC,CASSLWPHREQYF
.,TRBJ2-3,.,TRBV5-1,TGCGCCAGCAGCTTTAGCGGCACTAGCACAGATACGCAGTATTTT,CASSFSGTSTDTQYF
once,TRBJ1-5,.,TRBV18,TGTGCCAGCTCTGGGGACAGCAATCAGCCCCAGCATTTT,CASSGDSNQPQHF
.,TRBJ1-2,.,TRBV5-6,TGTGCCAGCAGCTTAGAACCGAGCTATGGCTACACCTTC,CASSLEPSYGYTF
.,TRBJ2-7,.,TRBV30,TGTGCCTGGAGTGTTCTTACTACAGGGTATCTCTACGAGCAGTACTTC,CAWSVLTTGYLYEQYF
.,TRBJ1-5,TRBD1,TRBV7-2,TGTGCCAGCAGCCGGTGGACAGGGGGCGGTCAGCCCCAGCATTTT,CASSRWTGGGQPQHF
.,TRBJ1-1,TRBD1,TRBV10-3,TGTGCCATCAGTGAGTCGGGGGGCAGGGGGGACGGGACTGAAGCTTTCTTT,CAISESGGRGDGTEAFF
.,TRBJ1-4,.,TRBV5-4,TGTGCCAGCAGCTCGGTGGGGGTTAATGAAAAACTGTTTTTT,CASSSVGVNEKLFF
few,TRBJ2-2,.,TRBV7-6,TGTGCCAGCAGCCCTCGACTAGTCACGAACACCGGGGAGCTGTTTTTT,CASSPRLVTNTGELFF
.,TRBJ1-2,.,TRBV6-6,TGTGCCAGCAGCCCCTCGGGGAGTAACTATGGCTACACCTTC,CASSPSGSNYGYTF
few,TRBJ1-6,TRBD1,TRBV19,TGTGCCAGTAGGGCGAGCGGTGGACAGGGGACGATACCCCTCCACTTT,CASRASGGQGTIPLHF
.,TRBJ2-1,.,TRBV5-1,TGCGCCAGCAGCCCCGGCGGGGCGTCCTACAATGAGCAGTTCTTC,CASSPGGASYNEQFF
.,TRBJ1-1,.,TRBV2,TGTGCCAGCAGTGAAGCGCTGTCCGCGTCCTTT,CASSEALSASF
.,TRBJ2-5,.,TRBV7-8,TGTGCCAGCAGCTTAGTACCCCCTGGAGAGACCCAGTACTTC,CASSLVPPGETQYF
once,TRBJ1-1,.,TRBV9,TGTGCCAGCAGCGTAGTTACACGCCACACTGAAGCTTTCTTT,CASSVVTRHTEAFF
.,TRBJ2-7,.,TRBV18,TGTGCCAGCTCACCACCGTCAGGTGTAGGGCCAGCCAAGTACTTC,CASSPPSGVGPAKYF
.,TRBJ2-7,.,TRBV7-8,TGTGCCAGCAGCTTAGTATCGGGGCCGGTCTCCTACGAGCAGTACTTC,CASSLVSGPVSYEQYF
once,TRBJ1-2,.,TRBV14,TGTGCCAGCAGCCAAAAGGCAGGGTACGGCTACACCTTC,CASSQKAGYGYTF
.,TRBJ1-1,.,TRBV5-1,TGCGCCAGCAGCTTAGGAGACATGAACACTGAAGCTTTCTTT,CASSLGDMNTEAFF
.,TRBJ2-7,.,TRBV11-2,TGTGCCAGCAGCTTAAATTCCCGGGTTGGTCCTTTCAAAAGCGAGCAGTACTTC,CASSLNSRVGPFKSEQYF
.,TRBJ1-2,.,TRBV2,TGTGCCAGCAGTGAAGGGCGAAGGTCTGATGGCTACACCTTC,CASSEGRRSDGYTF
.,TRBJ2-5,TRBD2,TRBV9,TGTGCCAGCAGCTCGGGGGGGGAGACCCAGTACTTC,CASSSGGETQYF
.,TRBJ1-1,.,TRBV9,TGTGCCAGCAGCGTTTCGGACAGTAACACTGAAGCTTTCTTT,CASSVSDSNTEAFF
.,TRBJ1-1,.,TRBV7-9,TGTGCCAGCAGCTCCGACCCCTGGTTTGAAGCTTTCTTT,CASSSDPWFEAFF
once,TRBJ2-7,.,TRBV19,TGTGCCAGTAGCAGCAACGGGGGAAACTACGAGCAGTACTTC,CASSSNGGNYEQYF
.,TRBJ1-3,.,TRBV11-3,TGTGCCAGCAGCACGGTCATTGACAGATCGGAAAACACCATATATTTT,CASSTVIDRSENTIYF
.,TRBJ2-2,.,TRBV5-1,TGCGCCAGCAGCGGGGTTGGACATGCCGGGGAGCTGTTTTTT,CASSGVGHAGELFF
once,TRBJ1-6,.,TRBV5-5,TGTGCCAGCAGCCCCGGGGAAAACCTCTGGTCACCCCTCCACTTT,CASSPGENLWSPLHF